This T cell receptor beta chain was recovered during a study of blood T cell repertoires in COVID-19. TCRdb's table, derived via immunoSEQ multiplex PCR, lists solely in-frame clones and lacks some. The sample yields 140,000 to 150,000 clones, 85% seen once. Trimming took 3 bases from V and 2 from J; bases not matched to a gene: 7. The germline gives CDR1 LGHNT, CDR2 FRNRAP. CDR3 length: 16 residues. The sequenced material came from peripheral blood. This TCR was recovered from a human donor with acute or convalescent COVID-19. The donor label of this sample is uncertain. V usage is TRBV12-5 and J usage is TRBJ1-3; 7 bases line up with TRBD1. CDR3 in DNA: TGTGCTAGTGGTTTAGCTATCCAGGGGGCTGGAAACACCATATATTTT. Its protein product is CASGLAIQGAGNTIYF.